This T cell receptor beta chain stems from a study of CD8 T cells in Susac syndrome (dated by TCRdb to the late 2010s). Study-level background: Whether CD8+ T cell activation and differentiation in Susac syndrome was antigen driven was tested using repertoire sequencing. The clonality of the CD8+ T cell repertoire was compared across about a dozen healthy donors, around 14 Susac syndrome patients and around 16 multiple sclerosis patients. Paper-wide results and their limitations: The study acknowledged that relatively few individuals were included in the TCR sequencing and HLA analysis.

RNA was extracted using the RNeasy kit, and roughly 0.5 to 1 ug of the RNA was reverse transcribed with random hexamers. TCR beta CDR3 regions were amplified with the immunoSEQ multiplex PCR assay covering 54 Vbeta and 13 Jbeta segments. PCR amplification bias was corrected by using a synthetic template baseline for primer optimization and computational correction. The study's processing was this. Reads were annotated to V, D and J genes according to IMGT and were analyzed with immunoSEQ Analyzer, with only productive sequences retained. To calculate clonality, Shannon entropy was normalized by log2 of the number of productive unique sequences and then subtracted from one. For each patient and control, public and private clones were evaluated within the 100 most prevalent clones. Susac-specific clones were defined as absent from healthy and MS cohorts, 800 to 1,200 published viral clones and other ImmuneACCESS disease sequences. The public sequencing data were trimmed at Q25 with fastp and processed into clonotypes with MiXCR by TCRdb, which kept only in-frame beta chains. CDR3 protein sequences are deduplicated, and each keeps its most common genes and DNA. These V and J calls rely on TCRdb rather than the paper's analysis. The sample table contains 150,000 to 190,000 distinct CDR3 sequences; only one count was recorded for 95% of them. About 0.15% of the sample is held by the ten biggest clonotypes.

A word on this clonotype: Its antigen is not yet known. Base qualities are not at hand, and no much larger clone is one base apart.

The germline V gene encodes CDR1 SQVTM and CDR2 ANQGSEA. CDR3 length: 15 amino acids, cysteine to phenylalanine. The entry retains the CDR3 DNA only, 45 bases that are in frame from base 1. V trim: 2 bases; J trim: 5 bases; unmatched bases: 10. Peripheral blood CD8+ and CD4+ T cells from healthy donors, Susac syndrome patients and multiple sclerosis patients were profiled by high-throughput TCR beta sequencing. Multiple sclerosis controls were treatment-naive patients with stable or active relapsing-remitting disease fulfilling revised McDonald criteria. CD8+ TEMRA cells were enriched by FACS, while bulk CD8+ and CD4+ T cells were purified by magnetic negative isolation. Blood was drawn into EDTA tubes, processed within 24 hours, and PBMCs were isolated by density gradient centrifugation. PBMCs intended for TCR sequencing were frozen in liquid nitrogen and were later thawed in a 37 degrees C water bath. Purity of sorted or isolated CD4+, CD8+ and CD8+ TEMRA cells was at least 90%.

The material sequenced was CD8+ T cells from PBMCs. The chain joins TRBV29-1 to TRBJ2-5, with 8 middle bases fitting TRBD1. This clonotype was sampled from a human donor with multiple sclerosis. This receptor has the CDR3 CSVESAGGVRETQYF. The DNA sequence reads TGCAGCGTTGAATCGGCAGGGGGCGTGCGGGAGACCCAGTACTTC.